These 3 T cell receptor beta chains were all obtained from the same sample, sequenced in a study of cytomegalovirus exposure and HLA in healthy donors. The PCR used 60 Vbeta and 13 Jbeta primers. Clones were read by immunoSEQ multiplex PCR, and TCRdb kept only the in-frame ones, dropping some. The repertoire shows tens of thousands of clones; the top ten hold about 16%. The sample taken for sequencing was PBMCs. The receptors stem from a male donor in good health and CMV-seropositive.

CDR3 DNA sequence: TGTGCCTCAGAGGGACTAGCGGGGATCGAGCAGTACTTC. Its protein is CASEGLAGIEQYF. This chain connects TRBV30 to TRBJ2-7, with 13 bases identical to TRBD2. The CDR3 contains 13 residues. Germline V gene lookup returns CDR1 GTSNPN and CDR2 SVGIG (reference sequence). Germline trimming cut 7 bases from V and 6 bases from J; bases unmatched to any gene: 6.

The chain carries TRBV30 and TRBJ2-3; 8 bases align to TRBD2. V gave up 1 base and J gave up 2 bases; unmatched junction bases: 8. From germline, CDR1 is GTSNPN and CDR2 SVGIG (reference sequence). The length of the CDR3 is 16 residues. CDR3 loop: CAWSGKAGGATDTQYF. DNA of the CDR3: TGTGCCTGGAGTGGAAAGGCGGGGGGAGCCACAGATACGCAGTATTTT.

The chain employs TRBV4-2 and TRBJ1-1; D possibly corresponds to TRBD1 (5 bases). The V gene lost 1 base and the J gene lost 3 bases, with 12 bases spanning the gap. The CDR3 covers 15 residues. Germline lookup yields CDR1 LGHNA and CDR2 YNFKEQ. In DNA form, the CDR3 reads TGTGCCAGCAGCCAAGTAACTATCAGGGACACTGAAGCTTTCTTT. It yields the protein CASSQVTIRDTEAFF.